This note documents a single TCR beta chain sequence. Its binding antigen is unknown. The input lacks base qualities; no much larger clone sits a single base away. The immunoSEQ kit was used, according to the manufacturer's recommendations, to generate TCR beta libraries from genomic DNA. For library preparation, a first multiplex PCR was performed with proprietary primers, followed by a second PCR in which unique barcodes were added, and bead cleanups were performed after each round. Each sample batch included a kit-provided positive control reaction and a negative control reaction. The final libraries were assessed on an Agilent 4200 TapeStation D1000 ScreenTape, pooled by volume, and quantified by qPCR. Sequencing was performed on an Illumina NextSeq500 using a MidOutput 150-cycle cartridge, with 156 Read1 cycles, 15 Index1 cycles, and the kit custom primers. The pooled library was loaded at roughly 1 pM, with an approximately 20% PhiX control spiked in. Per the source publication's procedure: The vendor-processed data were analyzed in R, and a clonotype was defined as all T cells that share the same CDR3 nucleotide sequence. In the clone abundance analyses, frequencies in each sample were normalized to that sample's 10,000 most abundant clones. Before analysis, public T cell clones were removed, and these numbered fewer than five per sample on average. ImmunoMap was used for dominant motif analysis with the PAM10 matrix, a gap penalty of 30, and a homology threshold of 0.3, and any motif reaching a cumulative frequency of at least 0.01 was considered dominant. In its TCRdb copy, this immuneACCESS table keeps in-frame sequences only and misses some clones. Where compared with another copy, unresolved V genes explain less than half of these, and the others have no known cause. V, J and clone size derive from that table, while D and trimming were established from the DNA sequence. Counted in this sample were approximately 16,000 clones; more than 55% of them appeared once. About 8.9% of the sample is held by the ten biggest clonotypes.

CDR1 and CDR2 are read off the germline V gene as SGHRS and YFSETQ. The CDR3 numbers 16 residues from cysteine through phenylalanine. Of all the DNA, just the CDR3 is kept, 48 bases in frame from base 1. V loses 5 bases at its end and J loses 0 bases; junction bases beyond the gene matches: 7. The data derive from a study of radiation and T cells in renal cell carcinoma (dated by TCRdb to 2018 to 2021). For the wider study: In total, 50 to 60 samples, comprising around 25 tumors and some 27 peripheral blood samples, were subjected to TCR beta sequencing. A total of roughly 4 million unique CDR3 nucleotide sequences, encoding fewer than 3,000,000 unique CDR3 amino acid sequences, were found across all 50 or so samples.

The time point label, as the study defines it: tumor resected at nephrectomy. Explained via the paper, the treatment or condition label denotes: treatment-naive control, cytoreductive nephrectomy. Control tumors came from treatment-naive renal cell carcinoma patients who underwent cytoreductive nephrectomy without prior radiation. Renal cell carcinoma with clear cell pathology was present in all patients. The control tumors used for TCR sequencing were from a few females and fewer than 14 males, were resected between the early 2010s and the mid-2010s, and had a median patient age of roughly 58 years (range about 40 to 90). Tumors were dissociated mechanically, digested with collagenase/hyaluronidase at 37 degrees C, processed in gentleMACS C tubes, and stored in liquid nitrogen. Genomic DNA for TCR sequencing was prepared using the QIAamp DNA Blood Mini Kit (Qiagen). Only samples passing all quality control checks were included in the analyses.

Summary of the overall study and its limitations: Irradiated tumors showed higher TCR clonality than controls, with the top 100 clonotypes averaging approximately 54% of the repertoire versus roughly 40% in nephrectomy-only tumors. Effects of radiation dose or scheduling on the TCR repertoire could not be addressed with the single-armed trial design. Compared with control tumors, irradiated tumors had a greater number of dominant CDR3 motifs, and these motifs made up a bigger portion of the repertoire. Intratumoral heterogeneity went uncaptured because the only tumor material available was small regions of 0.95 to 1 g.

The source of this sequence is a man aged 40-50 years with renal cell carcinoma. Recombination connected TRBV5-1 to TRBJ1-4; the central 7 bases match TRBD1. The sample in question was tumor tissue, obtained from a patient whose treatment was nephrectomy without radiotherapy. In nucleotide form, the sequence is TGCGCCAGCAGTTCGACCGGGACAGCAACTAATGAAAAACTGTTTTTT. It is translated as CASSSTGTATNEKLFF.